This T cell receptor beta chain stems from a study of graft-versus-host responses after intestinal transplantation (dated by TCRdb to 2020 to 2023). General notes on the study: The transplants that recipients received were multivisceral, liver-intestinal, or isolated intestinal. Graft-versus-host and host-versus-graft alloreactive T cell clones were tracked in the graft, circulation and bone marrow after intestinal transplantation using bulk TCR-beta CDR3 sequencing. Donor T cell macrochimerism was defined as a peak of at least 4% donor T cells among recipient peripheral blood mononuclear cells. Every recipient was given anti-thymocyte globulin induction, then maintenance tacrolimus and steroids for 2 to 4 years. Rather than being sequenced by the commercial service, samples from a few later patients were sequenced in-house on an Illumina MiSeq and processed with MiXCR. A cohort of around 25 intestinal transplant recipients, including one retransplant, was enrolled, and a few patients lacking pretransplant specimens were excluded. To identify alloreactive clones, pre-transplant mixed lymphocyte reaction products were sequenced and compared with unstimulated pre-transplant donor and recipient T cells. Broad study findings and their caveats: Early after transplant, peak levels of circulating GvH clones were found to be associated with declines in HvG clones. GvH clones were found in recipient bone marrow, and some of the GvH clones appeared earlier in ileal mucosa or blood, which is consistent with an intestinal mucosal origin. Conclusions were limited by the relatively low number and heterogeneity of intestinal transplant patients. In patients with donor T cell macrochimerism, the allografts had high GvH to HvG T cell clonal ratios.

Trimming takes 8 bases off V and 2 bases off J; junction bases not matched to a gene: 6. From the cysteine up to the phenylalanine, the CDR3 has a length of 13 residues. Solely the CDR3 DNA is kept, with 39 bases framed from the first base. From a lookup of the germline V gene, CDR1 and CDR2 are MNHEY and SVGAGI. With respect to this clone: Its cognate antigen has yet to be identified. No much larger clonotype is one base removed from it; base qualities were not supplied.

The meaning of the sample's time point label: cells obtained before transplantation from donor or recipient. CD3+CD4+ and CD3+CD8+ populations were FACS-sorted from unstimulated pre-transplant donor and recipient cells taken from spleen or lymph nodes. Library generation was performed with the immunoSEQ multiplex PCR assay. For most patients, genomic DNA was isolated using the Qiagen DNeasy Blood and Tissue Kit and was shipped frozen to Adaptive Biotechnologies for TCR sequencing. For most patients, genomic DNA was subjected to high-throughput TCR-beta CDR3 sequencing by Adaptive Biotechnologies. In the paper's pipeline: TCR sequencing data for around 19 patients were retrieved from Adaptive's ImmunoSEQ software; a few other patients were processed with MiXCR and VDJtools. CD4 versus CD8 sorting errors were corrected by removing sequences found in both subsets at a frequency ratio below 5:1. CDR3 nucleotide sequences shared between donor and recipient were removed because the origin of such sequences could not be assigned. Alloreactive clones required at least 2-fold expansion over unstimulated cells and minimum CFSE-low frequency of 0.002% (template counts) or 0.001% (read counts). Clones were considered mappable if detected in sequenced pre-transplant spleen, lymph node, or MLR CFSE-low populations of the donor or recipient. The cumulative frequency of alloreactive clones was calculated as a percentage of all sequences, weighted by copy number. This is the immuneACCESS table as TCRdb keeps it, with only in-frame sequences that have V and J called. A part of the clones is gone; compared with another copy, unresolved V genes explain less than half, and the rest is unexplained. V and J calls and clone size follow that table, whereas D and trimming were derived from the DNA. Across this sample there are 130,000 to 150,000 clones, with around 90% seen only once. The ten largest clones represent about 0.18% of the sample.

The sample consisted of unstimulated CD4+ T cells sorted from spleen or lymph node cells, taken before intestinal transplant. The receptor was derived from a human donor who received an intestinal transplant. This chain joins TRBV6-5 to TRBJ2-7, and TRBD1 aligns with 7 junction nucleotides. For the CDR3, the sequence is CASRQGSTYEQYF. The DNA sequence is given as TGTGCCAGCCGACAGGGCAGTACCTACGAGCAGTACTTC.